The entry that follows covers one T cell receptor (beta chain) sequence. Its specificity is unknown. These data are taken from a study of T cell responses to AZD1222 COVID-19 vaccine. General study findings and limits: It was only after the peak T cell response that any repertoires were sampled. Donors, mostly white British, included more females; clonal diversity was possibly underestimated. Rises in breadth and depth of Spike-specific TCRs came after two AZD1222 doses. Close to half of all spike-specific TCRs reportedly target regions of the variants that are unmutated.

Assay: immunoSEQ multiplex PCR; the TCRdb copy retains only in-frame clones and omits some. The data show tens of thousands of clones, approximately 81% seen once. The CDR3 is 16 amino acids. CDR1 and CDR2 from the germline V gene are SEHNR and FQNEAQ (reference sequence). V lost 4 bases, J lost 4 bases, and 10 bases stayed unmatched. The source was peripheral blood, collected on day 0 of AZD1222 vaccination. This TCR was recovered from an adult in good health. The chain links TRBV7-9 to TRBJ2-3; TRBD1 matches at 8 bases. For the CDR3, the DNA is TGTGCCAGCAGCTCGGGGTGGACAGGGAGTTCAGATACGCAGTATTTT. It is translated as CASSSGWTGSSDTQYF. The full variable domain, rest sourced from reference TRBV7-9 and TRBJ2-3, is DTGVSQNPRHKITKRGQNVTFRCDPISEHNRLYWYRQTLGQGPEFLTYFQNEAQLEKSRLLSDRFSAERPKGSFSTLEIQRTEQGDSAMYLCASSSGWTGSSDTQYFGPGTRLTVL.